The 29 T cell receptor beta chains in this list originate from one sample, sequenced in a study of blood T cell repertoires in COVID-19. TCRdb's table, derived via immunoSEQ multiplex PCR, lists solely in-frame clones and lacks some. The sample carries about 260,000 clones, roughly 83% recorded once. Input material: peripheral blood. The receptors here all came from a man between 60 and 75 years old who had recovered from COVID-19.

The CDR3 is CAWNSGLVYNEQFF. Here the CDR3 DNA reads TGTGCCTGGAATTCCGGACTGGTGTACAATGAGCAGTTCTTC. V is TRBV30 and J is TRBJ2-1, with D perhaps TRBD2 (5 bases). Trimming removed 4 bases from V and 4 bases from J, with 14 bases in between. This CDR3 is built from 14 residues. Germline CDR1 GTSNPN, CDR2 SVGIG (reference sequence).

This clone has only a few counts. The V and J genes are TRBV29-1 and TRBJ2-7; 12 nucleotides match TRBD1. Germline V CDR1 and CDR2: SQVTM, ANQGSEA. After removal of 3 bases from V and 4 bases from J, the junction contained 7 bases not matched to a gene. This CDR3 contains 15 residues. The CDR3 spells CSVEGTGGKYYEQYF. The CDR3 DNA sequence: TGCAGCGTTGAGGGGACAGGGGGCAAGTATTACGAGCAGTACTTC.

V is TRBV6-5 and J is TRBJ1-2; weak D call: TRBD1 (5 bases). The CDR3 runs 14 residues. CDR1 and CDR2 from the germline V gene are MNHEY and SVGAGI. V was shortened by 7 bases and J by 3 bases, with 15 bases between the two germline ends. The CDR3 loop is CASTPLGGYYGYTF. CDR3 bases: TGTGCCAGCACCCCCCTGGGGGGATACTATGGCTACACCTTC.

This sequence joins TRBV4-1 and TRBJ1-5; 9 bases are shared with TRBD1. CDR1 and CDR2 (germline): MGHRA, YSYEKL. This CDR3 spans 14 amino acids. V lost 2 bases to trimming and J lost 6 bases; unmatched junction nucleotides: 2. The CDR3 is CASSQTGGIQPQHF. As DNA, the CDR3 is TGCGCCAGCAGCCAAACAGGGGGCATTCAGCCCCAGCATTTT.

The gene calls are TRBV2 and TRBJ1-6; D ambiguous. V lost 3 bases, J lost 10 bases, and 4 bases lay in between. The CDR3 extends over 11 amino acids. Per the germline V gene, CDR1 is SNHLY and CDR2 is FYNNEI. Here the CDR3 DNA reads TGTGCCAGCAGTGACATCTCACCCCTCCACTTT. Encoded protein: CASSDISPLHF.

Notes on this clone: The identical CDR3 is also encoded by other nucleotide sequences in the sample. CDR3 region: CASRRGTGELFF. The CDR3 bases are TGTGCCAGCAGACGGGGGACCGGGGAGCTGTTTTTT. The rearrangement links TRBV6-5 to TRBJ2-2; possibly TRBD2 for D (6 bases). CDR3 size: 12 residues. CDR1 and CDR2 (germline): MNHEY, SVGAGI. Trimming took 6 bases from V and 5 from J, leaving 7 bases between them.

The V gene is TRBV5-1, the J gene TRBJ2-3, with 7 nucleotides matching TRBD1. The V segment lost 0 bases and the J segment 1 base; nucleotides outside the gene matches: 5. Germline assignment: CDR1 SGHRS and CDR2 YFSETQ. This CDR3 comprises 16 residues. CDR3 nucleotides: TGCGCCAGCAGCTTGGAGGGGGCCACACGCACAGATACGCAGTATTTT. Residues: CASSLEGATRTDTQYF.

This clone showed up just a few times. The V and J genes are TRBV6-5 and TRBJ2-7; TRBD2 matches 7 bases. The CDR3 covers 14 residues. Germline loops: CDR1 MNHEY, CDR2 SVGAGI. Germline trimming cut 0 bases from V and 4 bases from J; bases unmatched to any gene: 3. The CDR3 DNA sequence: TGTGCCAGCAGTTACTCGTCGGGGGGATACGAGCAGTACTTC. It codes for CASSYSSGGYEQYF.

This clone was counted between two and nine times. The chain has TRBV4-2 and TRBJ2-1; weak D call: TRBD2 (6 bases). CDR1 is LGHNA and CDR2 is YNFKEQ in the germline V gene. V lost 0 bases and J 4 bases, leaving 10 bases between the germline ends. The CDR3 is 15 residues long. In nucleotides, the CDR3 is TGTGCCAGCAGCCAAGAATTTAGCGGATACAATGAGCAGTTCTTC. It is translated as CASSQEFSGYNEQFF.

This clone was recorded once. The gene calls are TRBV27 and TRBJ1-4; D not resolved. Between the trimmed V and J ends, which lost 8 bases and 2 bases, there was a span of 3 bases. CDR1 and CDR2 (germline): MNHEY, SMNVEV (reference sequence). The CDR3 is made up of 11 amino acids. CDR3 in DNA: TGTGCCAGCCGGACTAATGAAAAACTGTTTTTT. Its translation: CASRTNEKLFF.

The chain has TRBV14 and TRBJ2-7; 8 nucleotides align to TRBD1. Trimming cost V 0 bases and J 0 bases; bases outside gene matches: 1. In germline, CDR1 is SGHDN, CDR2 FVKESK. The CDR3 runs 15 residues. DNA of the CDR3: TGTGCCAGCAGCCAAGAGGGACAGGTCTCCTACGAGCAGTACTTC. Protein: CASSQEGQVSYEQYF.

In DNA form, the CDR3 reads TGTGCCAGCAGCCGGACTAGCGGGATCTACGAGCAGTACTTC. Protein: CASSRTSGIYEQYF. The chain is built from TRBV11-2 and TRBJ2-7; 12 bases fit TRBD2. Germline lookup yields CDR1 SGHAT and CDR2 FQNNGV. J lost 3 bases, V lost 5 bases, and 2 bases had no gene match. The CDR3 spans 14 residues.

The V call is TRBV7-2, the J call TRBJ2-4; TRBD1 might be the D (6 bases). This CDR3 region has 15 residues. From germline, CDR1 is SGHTA and CDR2 FQGNSA. The V and J ends lost 1 base and 6 bases respectively, with 13 bases between them. For the CDR3, the DNA is TGTGCCAGCAGCTTAGAGGGACAAGGCGGAAACATTCAGTACTTC. Encoded protein: CASSLEGQGGNIQYF.

This clone was found a few times. This chain joins TRBV6-5 and TRBJ1-5; a possible D gene is TRBD1 (5 bases). Germline values: CDR1 MNHEY, CDR2 SVGAGI. The CDR3 is 15 amino acids. Trimming removed 9 bases from V and 1 base from J, with 16 bases in between. CDR3 bases: TGTGCCAGTACTACGGCAGGGAACAGCAATCAGCCCCAGCATTTT. Translation gives CASTTAGNSNQPQHF.

In its sample, this clone was seen a few times. The chain couples TRBV11-2 to TRBJ2-1, with 10 bases identical to TRBD2. V was clipped by 5 bases and J by 10 bases; unmatched bases: 14. The CDR3 is 16 residues long. Germline CDR1 is SGHAT and CDR2 is FQNNGV. CDR3 DNA: TGTGCCAGCAGCCCTCAACTAGCGGGGACTTCGGCGGAGCAGTTCTTC. It encodes CASSPQLAGTSAEQFF.

Written as DNA, the CDR3 is TGCGCCAGCAGCCCATGGGACTCCACAGATACGCAGTATTTT. It translates to CASSPWDSTDTQYF. This sequence joins TRBV5-1 and TRBJ2-3, with D tentatively TRBD2 (6 bases). The CDR3 totals 14 residues. Germline V gives CDR1 SGHRS, CDR2 YFSETQ. Trimming removed 4 bases from V and 2 bases from J, with 11 bases in between.

The rearrangement joins TRBV7-3 to TRBJ2-2; 9 bases match TRBD1. J gave up 7 bases and V 5 bases, and 5 bases lay outside the gene matches. The CDR3 extends over 14 amino acids. CDR1 and CDR2 from the germline V gene are SGHTA and FQGTGA. In DNA, the CDR3 is TGTGCCAGCAGCAAACAGGGGGCGGACGGGGAGCTGTTTTTT. Amino acid sequence: CASSKQGADGELFF.

CDR3 region: CSASGRDRRRVQPQHF. The CDR3 region has the DNA TGCAGTGCTAGTGGGAGGGATCGCAGGAGGGTTCAGCCCCAGCATTTT. The chain uses TRBV20-1 and TRBJ1-5; D gene unclear. Trimming took 3 bases from V and 6 from J, leaving 21 bases between them. CDR1 is DFQATT, CDR2 SNEGSKA, per germline (reference sequence). The CDR3 is 16 residues long.

The rearrangement uses TRBV19 and TRBJ2-7; TRBD2 might be the D (7 bases). Germline V CDR1 and CDR2: LNHDA, SQIVND (reference sequence). There are 12 residues in the CDR3. Deletions cut 10 bases from V and 7 bases from J, with 17 bases between. CDR3 in amino acids: CATAGGAHEQYF. CDR3 DNA sequence: TGTGCCACTGCTGGGGGGGCTCATGAGCAGTACTTC. Based on the CDR3 plus reference TRBV19 and TRBJ2-7, the full variable domain is DGGITQSPKYLFRKEGQNVTLSCEQNLNHDAMYWYRQDPGQGLRLIYYSQIVNDFQKGDIAEGYSVSREKKESFPLTVTSAQKNPTAFYLCATAGGAHEQYFGPGTRLTVT.

The gene calls are TRBV7-8 and TRBJ1-5; D is perhaps TRBD1 (5 bases). Germline CDR1 SGHVS, CDR2 FQNEAQ. V lost 2 bases and J 0 bases, leaving 8 bases between the germline ends. This CDR3 contains 15 residues. The DNA for the CDR3 is TGTGCCAGCAGCTTACTCAGGGTTAGCAATCAGCCCCAGCATTTT. It is translated as CASSLLRVSNQPQHF.

The chain joins TRBV11-2 to TRBJ2-7; D might be TRBD2 (6 bases). Trimming took off 1 base at V and 1 base at J, with 14 bases between the two ends. The CDR3 length is 16 residues. The V gene's germline CDR1 is SGHAT and CDR2 FQNNGV. The chain's CDR3 is CASSLVGGAYSYEQYF. The DNA for the CDR3 is TGTGCCAGCAGCTTAGTGGGAGGAGCTTATTCCTACGAGCAGTACTTC.

The gene calls are TRBV9 and TRBJ2-1; tentative D call: TRBD2 (6 bases). Germline V CDR1 and CDR2: SGDLS, YYNGEE. The V end lost 7 bases, the J end lost 0 bases, and 11 bases lay between the germline ends. The CDR3 spans 14 residues. CDR3 nucleotide sequence: TGTGCCAGCGGCGGGGCCAGCTCCTACAATGAGCAGTTCTTC. Translating gives CASGGASSYNEQFF. Filled out from reference TRBV9 and TRBJ2-1, the complete variable domain reads DSGVTQTPKHLITATGQRVTLRCSPRSGDLSVYWYQQSLDQGLQFLIQYYNGEERAKGNILERFSAQQFPDLHSELNLSSLELGDSALYFCASGGASSYNEQFFGPGTRLTVL.

The chain employs TRBV5-5 and TRBJ2-7; TRBD1 might be the D (5 bases). Trimming stripped 4 bases from V and 3 bases from J, with 14 bases between. The CDR3 covers 14 residues. Germline V gene data show CDR1 as SGHKS and CDR2 as YYEKEE (reference sequence). The CDR3 loop is CASSRSDIRYEQYF. The DNA of the CDR3 is TGTGCCAGCAGCCGCTCGGACATACGCTACGAGCAGTACTTC.

In regard to this clone: One junction end does not reproduce the germline sequence, and a read error may be involved. The chain has TRBV19 and TRBJ1-5; TRBD1 matches at 9 bases. The CDR3 length is 18 residues. CDR1 LNHDA and CDR2 SQIVND come from the germline V gene (reference sequence). CDR3 nucleotide sequence: TGTGCCAGCAGTACTTCTACAGGGGGCTTGCTAGGCAATCAGCCCCAGCATTTT. Amino acids: CASSTSTGGLLGNQPQHF.

The V call is TRBV28, the J call TRBJ1-6; 8 bases match TRBD1. With 2 bases clipped from V and 0 bases from J, the junction kept 6 bases outside the gene matches. The CDR3 has 18 amino acids. The germline CDR1 and CDR2 sequences are MDHEN and SYDVKM. CDR3 DNA sequence: TGTGCCAGCAGTTTACCCAACCAGGGGGCCTCCTATAATTCACCCCTCCACTTT. This codes for CASSLPNQGASYNSPLHF.

V usage is TRBV9 and J usage is TRBJ2-1; the match to TRBD2 covers 7 bases. The CDR3 length is 16 residues. After removal of 4 bases from V and 10 bases from J, the junction contained 17 bases not matched to a gene. Germline V gene lookup returns CDR1 SGDLS and CDR2 YYNGEE. CDR3 nucleotide sequence: TGTGCCAGCAGCCCAGGAGGGCTCCGTGCGGGGGAGGAGCAGTTCTTC. Amino acid sequence: CASSPGGLRAGEEQFF.

This sequence joins TRBV5-8 and TRBJ1-1, with 7 bases aligning to TRBD1. The V and J ends lost 3 bases and 0 bases, in that order; junction bases with no gene match: 14. This CDR3 has 18 residues. Per germline, CDR1 SGHTS and CDR2 YDEGEE. CDR3 DNA sequence: TGTGCCAGCAGCTCCCCGGAGATGGCGGGACAGATGAACACTGAAGCTTTCTTT. It yields the protein CASSSPEMAGQMNTEAFF.

This CDR3 is CASRTGQRGDTQYF. The CDR3 DNA reads TGTGCCAGCAGAACGGGACAGAGGGGAGATACGCAGTATTTT. This chain joins TRBV5-4 and TRBJ2-3, with TRBD1 identical over 7 bases. This CDR3 has 14 residues. Germline V CDR1 and CDR2: SGHNT, YYREEE (reference sequence). With 5 bases clipped from V and 5 bases from J, the junction kept 8 bases outside the gene matches.

The rearrangement links TRBV4-2 to TRBJ2-7; the match to TRBD2 covers 7 bases. V was pared by 2 bases and J by 6 bases, with 13 bases of the junction left unmatched. The germline CDR1 and CDR2 sequences are LGHNA and YNFKEQ. The CDR3 has 16 residues. This chain's CDR3 is CASSQIGLGGPLEQYF. The CDR3 DNA is TGTGCCAGCAGCCAAATCGGACTAGGCGGTCCCCTCGAGCAGTACTTC.